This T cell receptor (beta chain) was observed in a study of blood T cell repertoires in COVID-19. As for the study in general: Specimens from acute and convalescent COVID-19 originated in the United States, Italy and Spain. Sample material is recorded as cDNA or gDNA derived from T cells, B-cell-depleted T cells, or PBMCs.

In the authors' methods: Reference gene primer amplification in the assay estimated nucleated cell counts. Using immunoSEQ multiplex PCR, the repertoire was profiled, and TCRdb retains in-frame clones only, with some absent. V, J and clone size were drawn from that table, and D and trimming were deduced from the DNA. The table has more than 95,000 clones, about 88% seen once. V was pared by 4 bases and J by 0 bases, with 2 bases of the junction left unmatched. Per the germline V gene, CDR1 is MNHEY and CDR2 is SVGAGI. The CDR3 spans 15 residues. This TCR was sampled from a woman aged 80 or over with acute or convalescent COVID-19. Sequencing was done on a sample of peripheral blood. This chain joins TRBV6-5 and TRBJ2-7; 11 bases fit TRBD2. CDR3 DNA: TGTGCCAGCAGTTGGACTAGCGGGCCCTCCTACGAGCAGTACTTC. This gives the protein CASSWTSGPSYEQYF.